This T cell receptor beta chain was retrieved from a study of T-cell reconstitution after alpha-beta-depleted transplantation in children. Unique molecular identifiers were incorporated into the prepared TCRbeta library. In TCRdb, the PCR reads were re-called with MiXCR into one record per CDR3 protein. This sample has around 450,000 distinct CDR3 sequences, with roughly 44% found just once. Points from the study as a whole: A year had passed since transplant, and T-cell counts and diversity by then came mostly from newly produced T cells. Several hundred expanded graft clones reportedly were the source of alpha-beta T cells about two months after transplant. The high TCRbeta diversity at day 60 in some patients came from surviving recipient T cells and thymic progenitors.

The V gene lost 3 bases and the J gene lost 1 base, with 10 bases spanning the gap. The CDR3 length is 14 residues. Germline V lookup: CDR1 SGHRS, CDR2 YFSETQ. Regarding this clonotype: Its antigen is as yet unknown.

This clonotype was sampled from a girl aged 2 to 10 with aplastic anemia, due to receive a stem cell transplant. V is TRBV5-1 and J is TRBJ1-1; no clear D gene. Source: PBMCs, taken before TCRalphabeta/CD19-depleted stem cell transplant. This chain's CDR3 is CASSSTTRNTEAFF. In nucleotides, the CDR3 is TGCGCCAGCAGCTCCACAACCAGGAACACTGAAGCTTTCTTT. Based on the CDR3 plus reference TRBV5-1 and TRBJ1-1, the full variable domain is KAGVTQTPRYLIKTRGQQVTLSCSPISGHRSVSWYQQTPGQGLQFLFEYFSETQRNKGNFPGRFSGRQFSNSRSEMNVSTLELGDSALYLCASSSTTRNTEAFFGQGTRLTVV.